The following is a T cell receptor beta chain sequence with its context. From germline, CDR1 is SGHRS and CDR2 YFSETQ. V lost 2 bases, J lost 6 bases, and 9 bases lay in between. This CDR3 is 12 amino acids long. Across 20 to 25 US areas, participants ranged in age from 18 to 89 years. Which cohort a participant joined came from the clinical history participants gave. The source of the sample is a study of blood T cell repertoires in COVID-19. Study-level background: The samples span acute and convalescent COVID-19 from the United States, Italy and Spain.

In the study's own analysis: Amplification of reference gene primers was used by the study to estimate nucleated cell counts. Profiled with immunoSEQ multiplex PCR; TCRdb holds only in-frame clones, not every one. The DNA was the basis for D and trimming; V, J and clone size are from that table. This sample carries roughly 360,000 clones, around nine tenths of them seen once, and the ten largest clones take roughly 0.97%. The rearrangement links TRBV5-1 to TRBJ2-7, with unresolved D. This clonotype originated in a woman in her twenties or thirties with acute COVID-19. The source material was PBMCs or T cells enriched from blood (not recorded which). CDR3 in amino acids: CASSLSFGEQYF. The CDR3 nucleotides read TGCGCCAGCAGCTTAAGTTTCGGCGAGCAGTACTTC. The whole variable domain, filled in from reference TRBV5-1 and TRBJ2-7, reads KAGVTQTPRYLIKTRGQQVTLSCSPISGHRSVSWYQQTPGQGLQFLFEYFSETQRNKGNFPGRFSGRQFSNSRSEMNVSTLELGDSALYLCASSLSFGEQYFGPGTRLTVT.